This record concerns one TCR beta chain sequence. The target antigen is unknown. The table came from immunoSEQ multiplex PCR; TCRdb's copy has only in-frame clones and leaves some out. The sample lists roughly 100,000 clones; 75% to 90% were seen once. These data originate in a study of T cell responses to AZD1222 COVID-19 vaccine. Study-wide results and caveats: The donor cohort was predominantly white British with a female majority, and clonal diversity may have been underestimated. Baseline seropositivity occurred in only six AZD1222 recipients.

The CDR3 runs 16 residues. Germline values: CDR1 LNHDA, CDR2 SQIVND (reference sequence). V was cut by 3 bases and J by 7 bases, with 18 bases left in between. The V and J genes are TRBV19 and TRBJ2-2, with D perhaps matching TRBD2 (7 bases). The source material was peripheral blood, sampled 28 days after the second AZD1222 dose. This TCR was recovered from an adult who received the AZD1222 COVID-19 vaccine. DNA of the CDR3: TGTGCCAGTAGTATGAGGACGGGGGGCCGTGACGGGGAGCTGTTTTTT. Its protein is CASSMRTGGRDGELFF. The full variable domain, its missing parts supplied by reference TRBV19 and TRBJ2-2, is DGGITQSPKYLFRKEGQNVTLSCEQNLNHDAMYWYRQDPGQGLRLIYYSQIVNDFQKGDIAEGYSVSREKKESFPLTVTSAQKNPTAFYLCASSMRTGGRDGELFFGEGSRLTVL.